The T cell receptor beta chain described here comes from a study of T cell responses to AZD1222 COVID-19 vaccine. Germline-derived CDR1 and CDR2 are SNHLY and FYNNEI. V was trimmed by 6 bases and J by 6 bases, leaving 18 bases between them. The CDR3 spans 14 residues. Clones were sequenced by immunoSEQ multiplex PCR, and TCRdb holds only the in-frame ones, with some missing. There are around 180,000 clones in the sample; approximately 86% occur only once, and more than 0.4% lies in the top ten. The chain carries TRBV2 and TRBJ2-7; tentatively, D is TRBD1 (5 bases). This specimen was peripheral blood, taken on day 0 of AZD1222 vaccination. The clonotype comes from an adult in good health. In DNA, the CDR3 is TGTGCCAGCAGCCAGGGAAAGGAATTCGGCGAGCAGTACTTC. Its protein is CASSQGKEFGEQYF. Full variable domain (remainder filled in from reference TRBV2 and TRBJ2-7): EPEVTQTPSHQVTQMGQEVILRCVPISNHLYFYWYRQILGQKVEFLVSFYNNEISEKSEIFDDQFSVERPDGSNFTLKIRSTKLEDSAMYFCASSQGKEFGEQYFGPGTRLTVT.